These 18 T cell receptor beta chains came from one sample sequenced in a study of beta chain features in type 1 diabetes. Reverse transcription of all isolated RNA meant that expressed TCRB transcripts were sequenced. The table came from immunoSEQ multiplex PCR; TCRdb's copy has only in-frame clones and leaves some out. This sample has some 900,000 clones, with roughly 15% found just once. The sequenced material came from naive CD4+ T cells from blood. The receptors come from a woman younger than 35 in good health.

This clone came up a few times. The V gene is TRBV6-1, the J gene TRBJ2-7, with 10 bases aligning to TRBD1. Germline V gene lookup returns CDR1 MNHNS and CDR2 SASEGT. With 5 bases clipped from V and 5 bases from J, the junction kept 9 bases outside the gene matches. The CDR3 contains 15 residues. The CDR3 bases are TGTGCCAGCAGTAAGATGGGACAGGGGCCGAACGAGCAGTACTTC. Encoded protein: CASSKMGQGPNEQYF.

The rearrangement uses TRBV6-5 and TRBJ1-5; 8 bases match TRBD1. V gave up 5 bases and J gave up 0 bases; unmatched junction bases: 3. Germline V CDR1 and CDR2: MNHEY, SVGAGI. This CDR3 comprises 15 residues. CDR3 bases: TGTGCCAGCAGTCTCGGACAGGGTAGCAATCAGCCCCAGCATTTT. Translated, it gives CASSLGQGSNQPQHF.

The chain combines TRBV4-3 with TRBJ2-3; TRBD2 agrees at 7 bases. V shed 0 bases and J 7 bases; nucleotides not matched to a gene: 7. The CDR3 has 15 amino acids. Germline V gene sequence: CDR1 LGHNA, CDR2 YSLEER. In DNA, the CDR3 is TGCGCCAGCAGCCAAGAAAGGGGCGGGGGATATACGCAGTATTTT. Amino acid sequence: CASSQERGGGYTQYF.

The sample holds a few counts of this clone. The chain employs TRBV14 and TRBJ2-2; TRBD2 aligns across 9 bases. CDR1 is SGHDN and CDR2 is FVKESK in the germline V gene. Trimming cost V 4 bases and J 6 bases; bases outside gene matches: 9. The CDR3 runs 16 residues. As DNA, the CDR3 is TGTGCCAGCAGCCCCGAACCGGGACTAGCAGCCGGGGAGCTGTTTTTT. It codes for CASSPEPGLAAGELFF.

The rearrangement uses TRBV7-8 and TRBJ1-2; possible D gene TRBD1, 5 bases. The CDR3 length is 14 residues. The germline V and J ends were trimmed by 1 base and 2 bases, with 8 bases remaining between them. The germline V gene has CDR1 SGHVS and CDR2 FQNEAQ. As DNA, the CDR3 is TGTGCCAGCAGCTTAGGGACATTAAACTATGGCTACACCTTC. Translation: CASSLGTLNYGYTF.

The chain's CDR3 is CASSPPGTGGTDTQYF. As DNA, the CDR3 is TGTGCCAGCTCACCACCCGGGACAGGGGGCACAGATACGCAGTATTTT. V and J are TRBV18 and TRBJ2-3; 10 bases fit TRBD1. This CDR3 is 16 amino acids long. CDR1 and CDR2 (germline): KGHSH, LQKENI. J was trimmed by 1 base and V by 0 bases; bases with no gene match: 1.

CDR3 coding DNA: TGTGCCAGCAGCCAAGCTAGCGGGACCGCCTACGAGCAGTACTTC. Protein sequence: CASSQASGTAYEQYF. The V and J genes are TRBV4-2 and TRBJ2-7; 9 nucleotides match TRBD2. The CDR3 covers 15 residues. V dropped 1 base and J dropped 2; count of bases not matched to a gene: 3. Germline V gives CDR1 LGHNA, CDR2 YNFKEQ.

The chain links TRBV4-2 to TRBJ2-1; 11 bases map to TRBD2. Germline-derived CDR1 and CDR2 are LGHNA and YNFKEQ. CDR3 length equals 14 residues. V was clipped by 4 bases and J by 12 bases; unmatched bases: 8. The CDR3, as DNA: TGTGCCAGCAGCCGATCGACTAGCGGGAATCGGCAGTTCTTC. It specifies CASSRSTSGNRQFF.

This clone showed up just a few times. V is TRBV2 and J is TRBJ2-7; D is ambiguous. Per the germline V gene, CDR1 is SNHLY and CDR2 is FYNNEI. V was cut by 7 bases and J by 6 bases, with 16 bases left in between. The CDR3 extends over 13 amino acids. CDR3 nucleotide sequence: TGTGCCAGCAATTCGAACATGAATACCGAGCAGTACTTC. Encoded protein: CASNSNMNTEQYF.

This clone appeared a single time. This chain joins TRBV28 and TRBJ1-1; the D is unclear. The CDR3 is made up of 12 amino acids. Germline CDR1 MDHEN, CDR2 SYDVKM. V lost 2 bases and J lost 7, with 8 bases in between. The CDR3 sequence is CASSLVGFEAFF. The CDR3 coding sequence is TGTGCCAGCAGTTTAGTTGGGTTTGAAGCTTTCTTT.

This clone has only a few counts. V gene TRBV6-1 combines with J gene TRBJ2-7, with D unresolved. CDR1 is MNHNS and CDR2 is SASEGT in the germline V gene. The CDR3 is 14 amino acids. V lost 0 bases, J lost 3 bases, and 9 bases lay in between. The DNA of the CDR3 is TGTGCCAGCAGTGAAGCTTATCCGGGCTACGAGCAGTACTTC. This translates into CASSEAYPGYEQYF.

The chain employs TRBV4-3 and TRBJ2-3, with D perhaps matching TRBD2 (6 bases). Per the germline V gene, CDR1 is LGHNA and CDR2 is YSLEER. The CDR3 runs to 18 residues. The V and J ends lost 3 bases and 1 base respectively, with 20 bases between them. Here the CDR3 reads CASSHGQALGGGTDTQYF. CDR3 DNA: TGCGCCAGCAGCCACGGGCAGGCATTGGGAGGAGGCACAGATACGCAGTATTTT.

This clone was seen a few times. V is TRBV13 and J is TRBJ2-3; TRBD2 might be the D (6 bases). The CDR3 is made up of 16 amino acids. The V gene's germline CDR1 is PRHDT and CDR2 FYEKMQ (reference sequence). Trimming removed 3 bases from V and 1 base from J, with 14 bases in between. CDR3 bases: TGTGCCAGCAGCTTGTTAGCGGCCGCTGGCACAGATACGCAGTATTTT. It yields the protein CASSLLAAAGTDTQYF. The full variable domain, completed using reference TRBV13 and TRBJ2-3, is AAGVIQSPRHLIKEKRETATLKCYPIPRHDTVYWYQQGPGQDPQFLISFYEKMQSDKGSIPDRFSAQQFSDYHSELNMSSLELGDSALYFCASSLLAAAGTDTQYFGPGTRLTVL.

This clone appeared a few times. J is TRBJ2-2 and V is TRBV4-3, with 7 bases identical to TRBD1. The germline V gene encodes CDR1 LGHNA and CDR2 YSLEER. The V segment lost 2 bases and the J segment 6 bases; nucleotides outside the gene matches: 6. The CDR3 loop spans 15 amino acids. DNA of the CDR3: TGCGCCAGCAGCCAAAATACAGGGGTCCCCGGGGAGCTGTTTTTT. It encodes CASSQNTGVPGELFF.

This clone showed up just a few times. This chain links TRBV10-3 with TRBJ2-5; 8 bases fit TRBD1. The V and J ends lost 3 bases and 4 bases, in that order; junction bases with no gene match: 10. The length of the CDR3 is 16 residues. Germline CDR1 ENHRY, CDR2 SYGVKD. For the CDR3, the DNA is TGTGCCATCAGTGATCATTCCAGGGGGCGGGGAGAGACCCAGTACTTC. It specifies CAISDHSRGRGETQYF.

The gene calls are TRBV9 and TRBJ2-3; D remains unclear. Trimming took 3 bases from V and 3 from J, leaving 11 bases between them. Germline V gives CDR1 SGDLS, CDR2 YYNGEE. The CDR3 totals 14 residues. The chain's CDR3 is CASSDKGGTDTQYF. The CDR3 region has the DNA TGTGCCAGCAGCGATAAGGGTGGGACAGATACGCAGTATTTT. The full variable domain, rest sourced from reference TRBV9 and TRBJ2-3, is DSGVTQTPKHLITATGQRVTLRCSPRSGDLSVYWYQQSLDQGLQFLIQYYNGEERAKGNILERFSAQQFPDLHSELNLSSLELGDSALYFCASSDKGGTDTQYFGPGTRLTVL.

This rearrangement joins TRBV5-6 to TRBJ1-3; the D gene is possibly TRBD1 (6 bases). The germline V and J ends were trimmed by 5 bases and 0 bases, with 15 bases remaining between them. The V gene's germline CDR1 is SGHDT and CDR2 YYEEEE. The CDR3 loop spans 16 amino acids. DNA for the CDR3: TGTGCCAGCAGATCCAACAGGGTCGCCTCTGGAAACACCATATATTTT. It codes for CASRSNRVASGNTIYF.

This clone has only a few counts. The CDR3 protein is CTSSQDRGTSGRPSGANVLTF. The CDR3 coding sequence is TGCACCAGCAGCCAAGATCGGGGGACTAGCGGGAGGCCCTCTGGGGCCAACGTCCTGACTTTC. V gene TRBV1 combines with J gene TRBJ2-6; TRBD2, the D gene given by the table, was not confirmed from the DNA. TRBV1 is flagged as a pseudogene. This CDR3 is built from 21 residues.